The rows below give T cell receptor beta chains drawn from one sample of a study of preoperative IRX-2 immunotherapy in early breast cancer. TCRdb keeps only in-frame clones here, not all; method: immunoSEQ multiplex PCR. Here the sample spans approximately 28,000 clones, over 65% being singletons. This material was collected from a patient treated with IRX-2 immunotherapy. Receptor source: a human donor with breast cancer. Each CDR3 is given without its conserved first and last residue. The D gene is left open where the match is weak.

V gene	D gene	J gene	CDR3 protein
TRBV5-1	TRBD2	TRBJ2-5	ASSLGTMGSGGETQY
TRBV6-4	-	TRBJ2-1	AIGGQSSYNEQF
TRBV28	-	TRBJ1-6	ASSPRRDSGYNSPLH
TRBV19	TRBD1	TRBJ2-1	ASAHSTTRDRGLYNEQF
TRBV6-8	TRBD1	TRBJ1-4	ASPDRGRWYEKLF
TRBV6-8	-	TRBJ1-5	ASSSYSNQPQH
TRBV6-8	TRBD1	TRBJ1-2	ASRPDRDQGYT
TRBV6-8	TRBD1	TRBJ2-7	ASSDRGYEQY
TRBV19	TRBD1	TRBJ1-1	ASSDRGLDTEAF
TRBV11-3	-	TRBJ1-5	ASSLFVNSEQPQH
TRBV19	TRBD1	TRBJ1-1	ACGGWGQGRTEAF
TRBV11-3	TRBD1	TRBJ1-3	ASSFAGGSGNTIY
TRBV11-3	TRBD1	TRBJ1-2	ASSSGDRHIGGYT
TRBV11-3	TRBD1	TRBJ1-1	ASRGTGGPSTEAF